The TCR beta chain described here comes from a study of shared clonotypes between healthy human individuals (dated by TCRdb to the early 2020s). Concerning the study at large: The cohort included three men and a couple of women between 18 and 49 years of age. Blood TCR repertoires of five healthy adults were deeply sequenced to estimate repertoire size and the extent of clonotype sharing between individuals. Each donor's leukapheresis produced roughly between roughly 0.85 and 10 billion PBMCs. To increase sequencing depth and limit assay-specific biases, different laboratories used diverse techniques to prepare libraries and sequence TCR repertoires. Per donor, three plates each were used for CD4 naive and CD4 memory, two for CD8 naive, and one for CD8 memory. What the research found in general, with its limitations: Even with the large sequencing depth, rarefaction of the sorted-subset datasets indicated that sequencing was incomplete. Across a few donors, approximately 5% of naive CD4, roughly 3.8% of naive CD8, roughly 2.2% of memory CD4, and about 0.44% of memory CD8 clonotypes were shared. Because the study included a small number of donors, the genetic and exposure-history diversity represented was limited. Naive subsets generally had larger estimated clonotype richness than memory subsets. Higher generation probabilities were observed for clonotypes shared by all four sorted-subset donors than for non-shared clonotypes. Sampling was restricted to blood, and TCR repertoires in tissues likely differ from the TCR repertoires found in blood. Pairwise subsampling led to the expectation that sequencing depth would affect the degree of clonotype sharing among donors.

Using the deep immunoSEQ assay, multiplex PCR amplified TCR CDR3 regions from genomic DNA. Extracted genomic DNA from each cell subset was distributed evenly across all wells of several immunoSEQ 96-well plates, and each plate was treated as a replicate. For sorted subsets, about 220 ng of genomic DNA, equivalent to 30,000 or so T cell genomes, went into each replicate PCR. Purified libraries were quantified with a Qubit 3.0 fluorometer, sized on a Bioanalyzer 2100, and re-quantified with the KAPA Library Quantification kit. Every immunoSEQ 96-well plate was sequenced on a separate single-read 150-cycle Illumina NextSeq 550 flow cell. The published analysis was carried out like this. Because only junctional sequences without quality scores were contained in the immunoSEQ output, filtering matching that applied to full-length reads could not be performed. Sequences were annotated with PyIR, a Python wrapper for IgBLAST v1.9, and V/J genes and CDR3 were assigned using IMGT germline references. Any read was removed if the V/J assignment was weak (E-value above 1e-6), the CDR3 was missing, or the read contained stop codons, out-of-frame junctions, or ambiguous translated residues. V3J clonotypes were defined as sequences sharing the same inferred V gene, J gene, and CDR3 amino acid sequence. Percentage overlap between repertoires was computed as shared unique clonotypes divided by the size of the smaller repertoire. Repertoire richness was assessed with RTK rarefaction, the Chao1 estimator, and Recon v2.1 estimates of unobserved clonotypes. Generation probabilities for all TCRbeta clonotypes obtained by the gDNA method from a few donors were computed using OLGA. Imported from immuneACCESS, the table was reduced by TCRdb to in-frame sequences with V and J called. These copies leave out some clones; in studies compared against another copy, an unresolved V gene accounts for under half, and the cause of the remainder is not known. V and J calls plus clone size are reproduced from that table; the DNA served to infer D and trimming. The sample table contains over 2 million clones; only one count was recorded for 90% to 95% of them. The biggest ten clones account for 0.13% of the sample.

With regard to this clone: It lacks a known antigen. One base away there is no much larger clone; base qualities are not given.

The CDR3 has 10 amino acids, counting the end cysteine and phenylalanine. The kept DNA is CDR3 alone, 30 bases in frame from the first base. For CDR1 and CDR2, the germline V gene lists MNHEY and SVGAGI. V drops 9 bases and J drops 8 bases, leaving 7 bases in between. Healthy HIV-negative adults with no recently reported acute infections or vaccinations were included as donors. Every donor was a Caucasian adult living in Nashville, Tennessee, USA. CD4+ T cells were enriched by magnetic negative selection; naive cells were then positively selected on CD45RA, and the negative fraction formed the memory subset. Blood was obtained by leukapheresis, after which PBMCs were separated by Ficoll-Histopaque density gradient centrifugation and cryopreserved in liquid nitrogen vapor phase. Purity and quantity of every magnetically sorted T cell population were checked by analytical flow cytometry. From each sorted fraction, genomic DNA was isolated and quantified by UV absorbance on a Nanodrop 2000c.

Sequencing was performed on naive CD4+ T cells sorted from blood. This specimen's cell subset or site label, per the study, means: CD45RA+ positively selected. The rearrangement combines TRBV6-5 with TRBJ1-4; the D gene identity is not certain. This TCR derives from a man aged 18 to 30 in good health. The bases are TGTGCCAGATTAGAAGAAAAACTGTTTTTT. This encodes CARLEEKLFF.